This is a list of T cell receptor beta chains from one sample in a study of early T cells in non-severe SARS-CoV-2 infection. TCRdb re-analysed the 5' RACE reads in MiXCR, keeping a single row per CDR3 protein. The sample holds 55,000 to 65,000 distinct CDR3 sequences, 8% to 10% seen once. The material sequenced was whole blood. The receptors here all came from an adult who was a healthcare worker with PCR-confirmed SARS-CoV-2 infection or an uninfected control (not recorded which). Both conserved end residues are part of each CDR3. D genes are given only for firm matches. Clone sizes are given selectively: once, few, many, or a class where the clone is expanded.

TRBJ1-5,.,13,TRBV12-3/TRBV12-4,many,CASSLGVDQPQHF,TGTGCCAGCTCACTCGGAGTGGATCAGCCCCAGCATTTT
TRBJ1-1,TRBD1,14,TRBV29-1,few,CSVHPQGAGTEAFF,TGCAGCGTCCACCCACAGGGGGCAGGCACTGAAGCTTTCTTT
TRBJ2-3,.,15,TRBV11-2,.,CASSLAGTHTDTQYF,TGTGCCAGCAGCTTAGCGGGGACCCACACAGATACGCAGTATTTT
TRBJ2-7,.,14,TRBV29-1,.,CSVEAGRGRYEQYF,TGCAGCGTTGAAGCGGGCAGGGGACGGTACGAGCAGTACTTC
TRBJ2-5,.,13,TRBV29-1,.,CSAGEGPGETQYF,TGCAGCGCCGGCGAGGGGCCTGGGGAGACCCAGTACTTC
TRBJ2-7,.,18,TRBV24-1,many,CATSDTRPGDTIFYEQYF,TGTGCCACCAGTGACACCCGGCCCGGGGACACTATCTTCTACGAGCAGTACTTC
TRBJ1-2,.,14,TRBV5-1,many,CASSLFVDAYGYTF,TGCGCCAGCAGCTTGTTTGTGGATGCCTATGGCTACACCTTC
TRBJ2-7,.,14,TRBV6-6,many,CASSYFQSSYEQYF,TGTGCCAGCAGTTACTTTCAGAGCTCCTACGAGCAGTACTTC
TRBJ2-1,.,12,TRBV20-1,many,CSARVPGDEQFF,TGCAGTGCTAGGGTTCCTGGAGATGAGCAGTTCTTC
TRBJ2-5,.,12,TRBV6-6,many,CASKKREETQYF,TGTGCCAGCAAAAAGAGGGAAGAGACCCAGTACTTC
TRBJ2-3,TRBD2,13,TRBV29-1,many,CSVSTSGADTQYF,TGCAGCGTATCGACTAGCGGCGCAGATACGCAGTATTTT
TRBJ2-1,TRBD2,16,TRBV19,few,CATRLATGTSYNEQFF,TGTGCCACCCGACTCGCGACCGGGACTAGCTACAATGAGCAGTTCTTC
TRBJ2-5,.,14,TRBV7-9,many,CASSSTSVGETQYF,TGTGCCAGCAGCAGCACGAGCGTCGGAGAGACCCAGTACTTC
TRBJ1-2,.,13,TRBV30,many,CAWDGRLNYGYTF,TGTGCCTGGGATGGACGGCTGAACTATGGCTACACCTTC
TRBJ2-2,.,16,TRBV7-3,few,CASSLQAGANTGELFF,TGTGCCAGCAGCTTACAGGCAGGGGCTAACACCGGGGAGCTGTTTTTT
TRBJ1-2,.,14,TRBV27,.,CASSLFRGEDGYTF,TGTGCCAGCAGTTTATTCAGGGGAGAGGATGGCTACACCTTC
TRBJ2-7,TRBD2,16,TRBV7-2,many,CASSPFSTSASGEQYF,TGTGCCAGCAGCCCCTTTTCGACTAGCGCGTCGGGCGAGCAGTACTTC
TRBJ1-3,.,13,TRBV29-1,.,CSVELGTGNTIYF,TGCAGCGTTGAACTAGGTACCGGAAACACCATATATTTT
TRBJ2-5,.,12,TRBV5-1,many,CASSFQGETQYF,TGCGCCAGCAGCTTCCAGGGAGAGACCCAGTACTTC
TRBJ1-4,.,15,TRBV5-1,many,CASSPAGVDNEKLFF,TGCGCCAGCAGCCCGGCAGGGGTGGATAATGAAAAACTGTTTTTT
TRBJ2-1,.,13,TRBV3-1,many,CASSQDPGEVQFF,TGTGCCAGCAGCCAAGATCCCGGAGAAGTGCAGTTCTTC
TRBJ1-2,TRBD1,15,TRBV29-1,many,CSVKLQGAVNYGYTF,TGCAGCGTTAAACTGCAGGGGGCCGTTAACTATGGCTACACCTTC
TRBJ2-1,.,16,TRBV9,few,CASSVDRGSSYNEQFF,TGTGCCAGCAGCGTAGACCGCGGGTCCTCCTACAATGAGCAGTTCTTC
TRBJ2-3,TRBD2,16,TRBV12-3/TRBV12-4,many,CASSPRTSIMTDTQYF,TGTGCCAGCAGTCCCCGGACTAGCATAATGACAGATACGCAGTATTTT
TRBJ2-3,.,12,TRBV29-1,.,CSVMADTDTQYF,TGCAGCGTCATGGCTGACACAGATACGCAGTATTTT
TRBJ2-4,.,16,TRBV5-5,.,CASSLLAGSGKNIQYF,TGTGCCAGCAGCTTGCTGGCAGGGTCGGGAAAAAACATTCAGTACTTC
TRBJ2-2,TRBD2,15,TRBV12-3/TRBV12-4,few,CASRRSGSGDGELFF,TGTGCCAGTCGAAGGAGCGGGAGTGGAGACGGGGAGCTGTTTTTT
TRBJ2-3,TRBD2,16,TRBV7-2,many,CASSSGLAERPDTQYF,TGTGCCAGCAGCTCCGGACTAGCGGAGCGGCCAGATACGCAGTATTTT
TRBJ2-4,TRBD2,14,TRBV29-1,few,CSVEEIAGTNIQYF,TGCAGCGTTGAAGAGATAGCGGGCACAAACATTCAGTACTTC
TRBJ2-1,.,12,TRBV11-1,many,CASSHGSNEQFF,TGTGCCAGCAGCCACGGGTCCAATGAGCAGTTCTTC
TRBJ2-1,.,13,TRBV6-5,.,CASSPGTHNEQFF,TGTGCCAGCAGTCCCGGGACTCACAATGAGCAGTTCTTC
TRBJ1-4,.,14,TRBV7-2,few,CASNTGKGHEKLFF,TGTGCCAGCAATACAGGCAAGGGTCATGAAAAACTGTTTTTT
TRBJ2-7,.,14,TRBV21-1,.,CASSNRGCTYEQYF,TGTGCCAGCAGCAACCGAGGCTGTACCTACGAGCAGTACTTC
TRBJ1-2,TRBD1,14,TRBV5-4,many,CASSLGQGVAGYTF,TGTGCCAGCAGCTTGGGACAGGGGGTCGCTGGCTACACCTTC
TRBJ2-7,TRBD2,15,TRBV7-9,.,CVSSMGLAGNYEQYF,TGTGTCAGCAGCATGGGACTAGCGGGAAACTACGAGCAGTACTTC
TRBJ1-3,.,15,TRBV7-2,.,CASSLSFDSGNTIYF,TGTGCCAGCAGCTTAAGTTTTGACTCTGGAAACACCATATATTTT
TRBJ2-5,.,14,TRBV5-4,.,CASGVFGGRETQYF,TGTGCCAGCGGAGTTTTTGGGGGCAGGGAGACCCAGTACTTC
TRBJ2-1,.,17,TRBV7-8,.,CASSLGSGLSRRNEQFF,TGTGCCAGCAGCTTAGGGAGCGGATTATCCCGACGGAATGAGCAGTTCTTC
TRBJ2-7,.,11,TRBV29-1,many,CSVQGSLEQYF,TGCAGCGTTCAGGGATCCCTCGAGCAGTACTTC
TRBJ2-7,.,14,TRBV29-1,.,CSVKQGKRFDEQYF,TGCAGCGTGAAACAGGGAAAGCGTTTCGACGAGCAGTACTTC
TRBJ2-1,TRBD2,14,TRBV11-2,many,CASSLAGGPTEQFF,TGTGCCAGCAGCTTAGCGGGAGGGCCGACTGAGCAGTTCTTC
TRBJ2-1,.,14,TRBV7-2,few,CASSRSSSYNEQFF,TGTGCCAGCAGCCGGAGCAGCTCCTACAATGAGCAGTTCTTC
TRBJ2-4,TRBD2,17,TRBV19,many,CASSVASGHSTKNIQYF,TGTGCCAGTAGCGTGGCTAGCGGCCATTCGACCAAAAACATTCAGTACTTC
TRBJ2-7,.,15,TRBV5-1,few,CASSLGGTSSYEQYF,TGCGCCAGCAGCTTGGGTGGGACTTCCTCCTACGAGCAGTACTTC
TRBJ2-7,.,14,TRBV3-1,many,CASSLIQGSYEQYF,TGTGCCAGCAGCCTCATCCAGGGTTCCTACGAGCAGTACTTC
TRBJ2-1,.,13,TRBV12-3/TRBV12-4,.,CASSLSRANEQFF,TGTGCCAGCAGTTTGTCCAGGGCTAATGAGCAGTTCTTC
TRBJ1-3,.,16,TRBV6-1,few,CASSETATYSGNTIYF,TGTGCCAGCAGCGAGACAGCCACCTACTCTGGAAACACCATATATTTT
TRBJ2-7,.,14,TRBV14,.,CASSQAGGFREQYF,TGTGCCAGCAGCCAGGCCGGGGGCTTTCGCGAGCAGTACTTC
TRBJ2-1,.,13,TRBV27,many,CASSLSPVNEQFF,TGTGCCAGCAGTTTATCCCCTGTCAATGAGCAGTTCTTC
TRBJ2-3,.,15,TRBV3-1,.,CASSHLVGQTDTQYF,TGTGCCAGCAGCCACCTGGTCGGTCAAACCGACACGCAGTATTTT
TRBJ2-5,TRBD2,15,TRBV7-6,many,CASSPRLAEQETQYF,TGTGCCAGCAGCCCTAGACTAGCGGAACAAGAGACCCAGTACTTC
TRBJ1-2,.,11,TRBV12-3/TRBV12-4,.,CAGRGGDGYTF,TGTGCCGGCAGGGGAGGTGATGGCTACACCTTC
TRBJ2-3,TRBD1,14,TRBV20-1,few,CSAGRDRERDTQYF,TGCAGTGCTGGCCGGGACAGGGAGAGGGATACGCAGTATTTT
TRBJ2-3,TRBD2,16,TRBV5-1,many,CASSLAASGSTDTQYF,TGCGCCAGCAGCTTGGCAGCTAGCGGAAGCACAGATACGCAGTATTTT
TRBJ1-1,.,13,TRBV18,many,CASSPNPNTEAFF,TGTGCCAGCTCACCAAACCCGAACACTGAAGCTTTCTTT
TRBJ1-3,.,18,TRBV7-6,.,CASSPSPSVGGGGNTIYF,TGTGCCAGCAGCCCAAGCCCCTCGGTCGGTGGTGGCGGAAACACCATATATTTT
TRBJ2-7,.,13,TRBV18,many,CASSPPSSYEQYF,TGTGCCAGCTCACCACCAAGCTCCTACGAGCAGTACTTC